This record looks at one T cell receptor (beta chain) sequence and its context. Its antigen is not identified. This sample stems from a study of OX40 agonist ivuxolimab in advanced cancers. Study details: Participants could have had prior anti-PD-1, anti-PD-L1 or anti-CTLA-4 therapy, and approximately 40% had some.

Autoimmune disease history or systemic immunosuppression excluded patients. TCRdb's copy holds only in-frame clones and misses some; the assay was immunoSEQ multiplex PCR. The sample gives 45,000 to 65,000 clones, more than 80% of which show up once; about 0.69% is in the top ten. V was clipped by 3 bases and J by 9 bases, with 6 bases between them. Germline loops: CDR1 MNHEY, CDR2 SMNVEV (reference sequence). This CDR3 spans 12 amino acids. Study results and limitations: In CD8+ T cells, expanded clones were on average more numerous than in CD4+.

Sequencing was performed on CD4+ or CD8+ T cells sorted from blood, taken in a trial of the OX40 agonist ivuxolimab. V and J are TRBV27 and TRBJ1-6; D gene ambiguous. The clonotype originates from an adult with an advanced solid tumor such as melanoma, head and neck, liver or kidney cancer. CDR3 sequence (DNA): TGTGCCAGCAGTTTCAGTGGTTCACCCCTCCACTTT. Translation gives CASSFSGSPLHF.